This TCR beta chain was captured in a study of blood T cells in healthy people across ages. The CDR3 totals 14 residues. V dropped 6 bases and J dropped 0 bases, with 12 bases sitting between them. Looked up from germline, CDR1 is MNHEY and CDR2 is SMNVEV (reference sequence). The authors ran a second PCR of 7 to 11 cycles using a sample-barcoded 5' primer and a J-beta primer mix. TCRdb reanalysed the 5' RACE reads using MiXCR and keeps one entry per CDR3 protein. The profile shows 650,000 to 900,000 distinct CDR3 sequences, around 68% of them singletons. The chain couples TRBV27 to TRBJ2-7; D possibly corresponds to TRBD2 (6 bases). What was sequenced was blood. The sequence came from a man aged 25-40 years in good health. The CDR3 here is CASRSGQGSYEQYF. CDR3 DNA: TGTGCCAGCAGAAGCGGGCAGGGCTCCTACGAGCAGTACTTC.